Listed below are T cell receptor beta chains from one sample, sequenced in a study of CD8 T cells in Susac syndrome. TCRdb redid the calling of the immunoSEQ multiplex PCR reads with MiXCR, one entry per CDR3 protein. The top ten hold 0.3% to 0.4% of the sample, which has about 73,000 distinct CDR3 sequences, about 95% seen once. Input material: CD8+ T cells from PBMCs. These receptors all come from a human donor with multiple sclerosis. Each CDR3 is given with its conserved first and last residue. Each record gives: V gene, D gene, J gene, clone size, CDR3 DNA, CDR3 protein. D genes are given only for firm matches. The size entry is marked missing in some rows and otherwise reads once, few, many or a size class.

V gene: TRBV30
D gene: .
J gene: TRBJ1-2
clone size: .
CDR3 DNA: TGTGCCTGGAGCGGAGAAGGGGTGTTAGGCTATGGCTACACCTTC
CDR3 protein: CAWSGEGVLGYGYTF

V gene: TRBV9
D gene: .
J gene: TRBJ1-1
clone size: .
CDR3 DNA: TGTGCCAGCAGCGGAGGGACGGGAACGATTGAAGCTTTCTTT
CDR3 protein: CASSGGTGTIEAFF

V gene: TRBV29-1
D gene: .
J gene: TRBJ2-1
clone size: .
CDR3 DNA: TGCAGCGTTGATACGGGGGCTGGGTACAATGAGCAGTTCTTC
CDR3 protein: CSVDTGAGYNEQFF

V gene: TRBV29-1
D gene: TRBD2
J gene: TRBJ2-7
clone size: .
CDR3 DNA: TGCAGCGCCCACCTAGCGGGGGGATACGAGCAGTACTTC
CDR3 protein: CSAHLAGGYEQYF

V gene: TRBV7-3
D gene: TRBD1
J gene: TRBJ2-3
clone size: .
CDR3 DNA: TGTGCCAGCAGCGGAACGACAGGGATTTGGGAAGATACGCAGTATTTT
CDR3 protein: CASSGTTGIWEDTQYF

V gene: TRBV29-1
D gene: .
J gene: TRBJ2-2
clone size: .
CDR3 DNA: TGCAGCGTTGAAGGGGATCACACCGGGGAGCTGTTTTTT
CDR3 protein: CSVEGDHTGELFF

V gene: TRBV12-3/TRBV12-4
D gene: .
J gene: TRBJ2-2
clone size: .
CDR3 DNA: TGTGCCAGCAGTACGGGGATAAACACCGGGGAGCTGTTTTTT
CDR3 protein: CASSTGINTGELFF

V gene: TRBV29-1
D gene: .
J gene: TRBJ2-5
clone size: .
CDR3 DNA: TGCAGCGTTGAGGATTCAGGGGCCGGAGAGACCCAGTACTTC
CDR3 protein: CSVEDSGAGETQYF

V gene: TRBV27
D gene: TRBD1
J gene: TRBJ2-5
clone size: .
CDR3 DNA: TGTGCCAGCAGTCTAGTCTCCGGGACAGAGTGGGGAGAGACCCAGTACTTC
CDR3 protein: CASSLVSGTEWGETQYF

V gene: TRBV5-4
D gene: .
J gene: TRBJ2-3
clone size: once
CDR3 DNA: TGTGCCAGCAGCTCCGGGACGCCTAGAAGCTCAGATACGCAGTATTTT
CDR3 protein: CASSSGTPRSSDTQYF

V gene: TRBV9
D gene: TRBD1
J gene: TRBJ2-7
clone size: .
CDR3 DNA: TGTGCCAGCAGCGCTAACAGGGGTGAATTTCGCGAGCAGTACTTC
CDR3 protein: CASSANRGEFREQYF

V gene: TRBV5-6
D gene: .
J gene: TRBJ2-7
clone size: .
CDR3 DNA: TGTGCCAGCAGCTTGGGCCCTTTCGAGCAGTACTTC
CDR3 protein: CASSLGPFEQYF

V gene: TRBV7-6
D gene: TRBD1
J gene: TRBJ2-1
clone size: .
CDR3 DNA: TGTGCCAGCAGCTTAGGAAACAGGGGTTGGGATGAGCAGTTCTTC
CDR3 protein: CASSLGNRGWDEQFF